The 29 T cell receptor beta chains listed next were all sequenced from one sample in a study of cytomegalovirus exposure and HLA in healthy donors. The PCR contained 60 Vbeta and 13 Jbeta primers. Sequencing was performed with immunoSEQ multiplex PCR; in TCRdb, only in-frame clones are kept and a portion is missing. Of 170,000 or so clones listed, roughly four fifths are singletons. Sequenced material: PBMCs. The source of these receptors is a woman between 40 and 55 years old in good health and CMV-seronegative.

This chain uses TRBV5-1 with TRBJ1-1, with 7 bases identical to TRBD1. V was pared by 4 bases and J by 6 bases, with 12 bases of the junction left unmatched. CDR1 is SGHRS, CDR2 YFSETQ, per germline. CDR3 length: 15 residues. The CDR3 bases are TGCGCCAGCAGCGCGACCTACAGGGGAGGAGCTGAAGCTTTCTTT. Amino acids: CASSATYRGGAEAFF.

V gene TRBV6-5 combines with J gene TRBJ2-3, with D possibly matching TRBD2 (7 bases). Germline V gene sequence: CDR1 MNHEY, CDR2 SVGAGI. CDR3 length equals 14 residues. The germline V and J ends were trimmed by 6 bases and 2 bases, with 12 bases remaining between them. The CDR3 loop reads CASRGGALTDTQYF. The CDR3 region has the DNA TGTGCCAGCAGGGGGGGGGCCCTCACAGATACGCAGTATTTT.

This CDR3 reads CASSRVHRGDRATEAFF. In DNA, the CDR3 is TGTGCCAGCAGCCGCGTCCATCGGGGTGATCGGGCCACTGAAGCTTTCTTT. The chain couples TRBV11-2 to TRBJ1-1; D is ambiguous. The CDR3 spans 17 residues. CDR1 and CDR2 (germline): SGHAT, FQNNGV. V was clipped by 5 bases and J by 4 bases, with 23 bases between them.

The chain joins TRBV6-4 to TRBJ1-1; TRBD1 agrees at 10 bases. This CDR3 has 16 amino acids. With 0 bases clipped from V and 0 bases from J, the junction kept 1 base outside the gene matches. CDR1 is MRHNA and CDR2 is SNTAGT in the germline V gene. The CDR3 coding sequence is TGTGCCAGCAGTGACTCGGGGACAGGGGTGAACACTGAAGCTTTCTTT. Translation: CASSDSGTGVNTEAFF.

The V and J genes are TRBV20-1 and TRBJ1-2; D remains ambiguous. There are 11 residues in the CDR3. Between the trimmed V and J ends, which lost 7 bases and 8 bases, there was a span of 14 bases. Germline CDR1 reads DFQATT; CDR2 reads SNEGSKA (reference sequence). CDR3 residues: CSVRDPVGYTF. The CDR3 DNA sequence: TGCAGTGTTCGAGACCCGGTAGGCTACACCTTC.

The chain couples TRBV5-1 to TRBJ2-5, with D tentatively TRBD1 (6 bases). The CDR3 loop spans 12 amino acids. CDR1 SGHRS and CDR2 YFSETQ come from the germline V gene. The V end lost 0 bases, the J end lost 9 bases, and 9 bases lay between the germline ends. This chain's CDR3 is CASSLEEGAQYF. The CDR3 region has the DNA TGCGCCAGCAGCTTGGAAGAGGGGGCCCAGTACTTC.

V gene TRBV10-1 combines with J gene TRBJ1-1; D remains unclear. The CDR3 spans 13 residues. Per the germline V gene, CDR1 is WNHNN and CDR2 is SYGVQD (reference sequence). The V and J ends lost 3 bases and 1 base respectively, with 6 bases between them. The CDR3: CASSDHGNTEAFF. The CDR3 DNA is TGCGCCAGCAGTGACCACGGGAACACTGAAGCTTTCTTT.

The V and J genes are TRBV5-1 and TRBJ1-2, with D possibly being TRBD1 (5 bases). This CDR3 region has 15 residues. V lost 0 bases, J lost 2 bases, and 11 bases lay in between. The germline gives CDR1 SGHRS, CDR2 YFSETQ. CDR3 nucleotide sequence: TGCGCCAGCAGCTTGGACAGGCAGACGAACTATGGCTACACCTTC. Protein sequence: CASSLDRQTNYGYTF.

The chain combines TRBV6-5 with TRBJ2-7; 9 nucleotides align to TRBD1. CDR1 and CDR2 (germline): MNHEY, SVGAGI. The trim removed 11 bases at V and 4 bases at J, leaving 9 bases unmatched. The length of the CDR3 is 13 residues. In nucleotides, the CDR3 is TGTGCCGTCACCGGGACAGGGCTTTACGAGCAGTACTTC. It encodes CAVTGTGLYEQYF.

This clone was detected only once. V is TRBV11-2 and J is TRBJ2-3, with TRBD1 matching 11 bases. This CDR3 spans 17 amino acids. With V trimmed by 1 base and J by 4 bases, 7 bases remained unmatched. Germline CDR1 and CDR2: SGHAT and FQNNGV. DNA for the CDR3: TGTGCCAGCAGCTTAGGGGTGGACAGGGGGCGTTCAGATACGCAGTATTTT. This gives the protein CASSLGVDRGRSDTQYF.

The V gene is TRBV19, the J gene TRBJ1-5; no reliable D call. V was shortened by 5 bases and J by 7 bases, with 18 bases between the two germline ends. Germline assignment: CDR1 LNHDA and CDR2 SQIVND (reference sequence). The CDR3 sequence is 15 residues long. The CDR3 DNA follows: TGTGCCAGTAGTCCTACCGGAAGACGGGGACAGCCCCAGCATTTT. It translates to CASSPTGRRGQPQHF.

This clone was seen once. This sequence joins TRBV7-8 and TRBJ1-2, with TRBD1 matching 8 bases. Germline V gives CDR1 SGHVS, CDR2 FQNEAQ. After removal of 4 bases from V and 7 bases from J, the junction contained 2 bases not matched to a gene. This CDR3 spans 12 amino acids. CDR3 amino acids: CASSSTGVGYTF. DNA of the CDR3: TGTGCCAGCAGCTCGACAGGGGTTGGCTACACCTTC.

Concerning this clone itself: Other DNA sequences in this sample translate to the same CDR3. V usage is TRBV6-1 and J usage is TRBJ2-7; 7 bases line up with TRBD1. The CDR3 has 13 residues. CDR1 MNHNS and CDR2 SASEGT come from the germline V gene. Germline trimming cut 6 bases from V and 4 bases from J; bases unmatched to any gene: 6. The CDR3 DNA is TGTGCCAGCAGCCAGGGGGTGTCTTACGAGCAGTACTTC. This codes for CASSQGVSYEQYF.

This clone was recorded a few times. V is TRBV7-3 and J is TRBJ1-1; 7 bases fit TRBD1. This CDR3 spans 14 amino acids. V dropped 2 bases and J dropped 1; count of bases not matched to a gene: 1. Germline V lookup: CDR1 SGHTA, CDR2 FQGTGA. The CDR3 nucleotides read TGTGCCAGCAGCTTACAGGGGGAGAACACTGAAGCTTTCTTT. It yields the protein CASSLQGENTEAFF.

The V call is TRBV7-2, the J call TRBJ2-7; 7 bases are a match to TRBD2. The CDR3 has 16 amino acids. V dropped 1 base and J dropped 1; count of bases not matched to a gene: 7. Germline V gene lookup returns CDR1 SGHTA and CDR2 FQGNSA. In DNA, the CDR3 is TGTGCCAGCAGCTTAGTAGGCGGGGGAGTTTCCTACGAGCAGTACTTC. It encodes CASSLVGGGVSYEQYF.

The table lists this clone with a few counts. This chain links TRBV4-2 with TRBJ1-4; the D gene is possibly TRBD1 (5 bases). Trimming shortened V by 1 base and J by 2 bases, and 11 bases separated the two germline ends. This CDR3 is 16 amino acids long. CDR1 LGHNA and CDR2 YNFKEQ come from the germline V gene. In DNA, the CDR3 is TGTGCCAGCAGCCAAGTAGGGGCGGAGACTAATGAAAAACTGTTTTTT. Translating gives CASSQVGAETNEKLFF.

This sequence joins TRBV7-3 and TRBJ1-1, with TRBD1 as a possible D gene (5 bases). There are 13 residues in the CDR3. The V end was cut by 7 bases, the J end by 1 base, with 10 bases between. Per the germline V gene, CDR1 is SGHTA and CDR2 is FQGTGA. The CDR3 loop reads CASTYRKNTEAFF. The CDR3 coding sequence is TGTGCCAGCACCTACAGGAAGAACACTGAAGCTTTCTTT.

The chain is built from TRBV5-8 and TRBJ2-3, with D unclear. Per germline, CDR1 SGHTS and CDR2 YDEGEE. This CDR3 has 13 amino acids. Trimming cost V 0 bases and J 6 bases, with 8 bases left between them. The CDR3 nucleotides read TGTGCCAGCAGCTTGGTGCGCAGGGATACGCAGTATTTT. This gives the protein CASSLVRRDTQYF.

The chain links TRBV27 to TRBJ2-7, with D possibly being TRBD2 (5 bases). The length of the CDR3 is 14 residues. Germline V gene data show CDR1 as MNHEY and CDR2 as SMNVEV (reference sequence). With 2 bases removed from V and 2 bases from J, the gap between germline ends came to 10 bases. CDR3 amino acids: CASSLSVGAYEQYF. CDR3 nucleotide sequence: TGTGCCAGCAGTTTAAGTGTCGGGGCCTACGAGCAGTACTTC.

This chain connects TRBV18 to TRBJ1-1; 9 bases agree with TRBD1. J was trimmed by 5 bases and V by 4 bases; bases with no gene match: 8. The CDR3 runs 15 residues. Germline CDR1 reads KGHSH; CDR2 reads LQKENI. The CDR3 DNA follows: TGTGCCAGCTCACGCAACCGGGACAGGGAGACTGAAGCTTTCTTT. Residues: CASSRNRDRETEAFF.

J is TRBJ1-1 and V is TRBV6-6; TRBD1 matches 7 bases. V shed 10 bases, J shed 5 bases, and the junction held 16 bases outside the gene matches. The CDR3 has 15 residues. The germline CDR1 and CDR2 sequences are MNHNY and SVGAGI (reference sequence). The CDR3 nucleotides are TGTGCCACAACTCCCCCTACAGGGGCAGAGACTGAAGCTTTCTTT. It is translated as CATTPPTGAETEAFF.

The chain joins TRBV4-1 to TRBJ2-3; D unclear. Germline lookup yields CDR1 MGHRA and CDR2 YSYEKL. The CDR3 loop spans 12 amino acids. The V end was cut by 4 bases, the J end by 6 bases, with 8 bases between. The CDR3 loop reads CASSLPADTQYF. The DNA for the CDR3 is TGCGCCAGCAGCCTCCCAGCGGATACGCAGTATTTT.

The CDR3 DNA sequence: TGTGCCAGCAGCCAAGGGACTAGCGCTACCGCTAGGGAGCAGTACTTC. Protein product: CASSQGTSATAREQYF. The rearrangement uses TRBV4-2 and TRBJ2-7, with TRBD2 matching over 9 bases. CDR3 size: 16 residues. Germline loops: CDR1 LGHNA, CDR2 YNFKEQ. V lost 1 base to trimming and J lost 7 bases; unmatched junction nucleotides: 11.

This chain uses TRBV7-6 with TRBJ2-7; TRBD1 agrees at 7 bases. V shed 4 bases, J shed 3 bases, and the junction held 3 bases outside the gene matches. Looked up from germline, CDR1 is SGHVS and CDR2 is FNYEAQ. The CDR3 spans 13 residues. CDR3 bases: TGTGCCAGCAGCTATGGGGACAGCTACGAGCAGTACTTC. Translation gives CASSYGDSYEQYF.

The V and J genes are TRBV2 and TRBJ2-3; 8 positions agree with TRBD1. Per germline, CDR1 SNHLY and CDR2 FYNNEI. J lost 6 bases, V lost 9 bases, and 11 bases had no gene match. This CDR3 is built from 14 residues. CDR3 in amino acids: CARRGQGGRDTQYF. The CDR3 DNA is TGTGCCAGAAGAGGACAGGGCGGTCGGGATACGCAGTATTTT.

This clone has a single count. This chain joins TRBV19 and TRBJ2-3; 10 bases fit TRBD2. Germline trimming cut 6 bases from V and 5 bases from J; bases unmatched to any gene: 8. Per the germline V gene, CDR1 is LNHDA and CDR2 is SQIVND (reference sequence). This CDR3 spans 15 amino acids. CDR3 residues: CASSQASGGIDTQYF. The CDR3 DNA reads as TGTGCCAGTAGCCAGGCTAGCGGGGGAATAGATACGCAGTATTTT.

This clone has a single count. The chain is built from TRBV6-1 and TRBJ1-6; possibly TRBD1 for D (5 bases). This CDR3 contains 14 residues. V was pared by 6 bases and J by 6 bases, with 12 bases between. The germline V gene encodes CDR1 MNHNS and CDR2 SASEGT. CDR3 protein: CASSSRVSNSPLHF. The CDR3, as DNA: TGTGCCAGCAGCTCCAGGGTTAGTAATTCACCCCTCCACTTT.

V gene TRBV4-1 combines with J gene TRBJ1-1, with 7 bases matching TRBD1. V trimming: 8 bases; J trimming: 6 bases; junction bases outside the gene matches: 9. Germline lookup yields CDR1 MGHRA and CDR2 YSYEKL. This CDR3 contains 13 residues. The CDR3 reads CASGDRVGSEAFF. In DNA form, the CDR3 reads TGCGCCAGCGGCGACAGGGTAGGGTCTGAAGCTTTCTTT.

The sample holds a few counts of this clone. The chain joins TRBV7-3 to TRBJ2-3; 7 bases are a match to TRBD2. The V and J ends lost 3 bases and 5 bases, in that order; junction bases with no gene match: 2. Looked up from germline, CDR1 is SGHTA and CDR2 is FQGTGA. The CDR3 has 13 residues. The CDR3, as DNA: TGTGCCAGCAGCTTCCCGGGGGGAGATACGCAGTATTTT. It is translated as CASSFPGGDTQYF. The variable domain in full, completed from reference TRBV7-3 and TRBJ2-3, reads GAGVSQTPSNKVTEKGKYVELRCDPISGHTALYWYRQSLGQGPEFLIYFQGTGAADDSGLPNDRFFAVRPEGSVSTLKIQRTERGDSAVYLCASSFPGGDTQYFGPGTRLTVL.